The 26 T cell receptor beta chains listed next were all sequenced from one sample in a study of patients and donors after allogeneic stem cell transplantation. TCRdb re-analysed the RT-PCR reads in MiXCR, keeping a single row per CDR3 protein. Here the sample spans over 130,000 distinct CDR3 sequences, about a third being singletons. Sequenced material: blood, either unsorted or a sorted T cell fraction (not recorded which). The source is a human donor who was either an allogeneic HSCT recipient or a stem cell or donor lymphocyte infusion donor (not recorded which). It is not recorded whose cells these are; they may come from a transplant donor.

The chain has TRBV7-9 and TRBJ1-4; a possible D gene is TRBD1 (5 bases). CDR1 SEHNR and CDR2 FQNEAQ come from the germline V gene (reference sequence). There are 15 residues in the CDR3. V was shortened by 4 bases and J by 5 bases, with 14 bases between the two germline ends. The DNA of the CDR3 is TGTGCCAGCAGCTCACCAGGGTTAGCGAATGAAAAACTGTTTTTT. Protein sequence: CASSSPGLANEKLFF.

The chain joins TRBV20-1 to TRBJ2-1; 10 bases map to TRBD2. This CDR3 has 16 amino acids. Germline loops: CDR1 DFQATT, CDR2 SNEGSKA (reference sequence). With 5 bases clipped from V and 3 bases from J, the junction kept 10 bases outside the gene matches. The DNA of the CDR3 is TGCAGTGCTTATATTAGCGGGGGGCCCTACTACAATGAGCAGTTCTTC. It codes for CSAYISGGPYYNEQFF.

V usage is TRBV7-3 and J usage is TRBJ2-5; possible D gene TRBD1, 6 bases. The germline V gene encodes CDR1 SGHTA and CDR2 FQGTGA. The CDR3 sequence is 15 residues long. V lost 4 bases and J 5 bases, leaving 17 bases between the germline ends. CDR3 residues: CASSSAGIQGETQYF. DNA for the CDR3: TGTGCCAGCAGCTCCGCCGGGATCCAGGGGGAGACCCAGTACTTC.

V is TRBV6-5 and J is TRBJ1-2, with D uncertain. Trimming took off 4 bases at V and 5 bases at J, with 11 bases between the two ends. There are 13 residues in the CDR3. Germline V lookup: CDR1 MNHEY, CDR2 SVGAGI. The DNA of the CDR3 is TGTGCCAGCAGTTTTGGGGAAGGGTATGGCTACACCTTC. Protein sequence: CASSFGEGYGYTF.

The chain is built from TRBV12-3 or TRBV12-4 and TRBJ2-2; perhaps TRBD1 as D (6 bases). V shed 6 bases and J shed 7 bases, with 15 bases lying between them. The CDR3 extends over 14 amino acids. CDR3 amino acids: CASRENRAGGELFF. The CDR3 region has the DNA TGTGCCAGCAGGGAAAACAGGGCTGGCGGGGAGCTGTTTTTT.

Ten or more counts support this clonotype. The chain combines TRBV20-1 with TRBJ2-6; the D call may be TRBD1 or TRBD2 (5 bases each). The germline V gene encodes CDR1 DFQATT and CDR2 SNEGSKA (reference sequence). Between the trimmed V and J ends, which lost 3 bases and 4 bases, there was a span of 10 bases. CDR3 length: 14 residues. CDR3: CSASPGAGANVLTF. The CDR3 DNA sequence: TGCAGTGCTAGCCCCGGGGCGGGGGCCAACGTCCTGACTTTC.

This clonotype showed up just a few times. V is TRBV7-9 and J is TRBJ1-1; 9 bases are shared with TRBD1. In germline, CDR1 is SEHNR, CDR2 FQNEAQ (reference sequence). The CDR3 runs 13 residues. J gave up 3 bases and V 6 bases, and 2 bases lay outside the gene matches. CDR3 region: CASRTGGDTEAFF. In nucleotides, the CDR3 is TGTGCCAGCAGGACAGGGGGTGACACTGAAGCTTTCTTT.

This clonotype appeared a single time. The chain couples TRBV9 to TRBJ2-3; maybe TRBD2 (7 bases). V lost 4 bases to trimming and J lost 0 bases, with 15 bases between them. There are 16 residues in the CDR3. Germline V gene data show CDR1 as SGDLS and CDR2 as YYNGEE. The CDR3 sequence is CASSPRGAGSTDTQYF. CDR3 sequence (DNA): TGTGCCAGCAGCCCCAGGGGAGCGGGGAGCACAGATACGCAGTATTTT.

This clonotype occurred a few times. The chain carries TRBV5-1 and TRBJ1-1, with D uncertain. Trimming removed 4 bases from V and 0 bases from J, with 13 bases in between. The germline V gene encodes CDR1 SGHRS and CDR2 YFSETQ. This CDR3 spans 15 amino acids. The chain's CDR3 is CASSLAEVMNTEAFF. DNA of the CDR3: TGCGCCAGCAGCCTAGCCGAGGTAATGAACACTGAAGCTTTCTTT. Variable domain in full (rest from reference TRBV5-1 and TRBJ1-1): KAGVTQTPRYLIKTRGQQVTLSCSPISGHRSVSWYQQTPGQGLQFLFEYFSETQRNKGNFPGRFSGRQFSNSRSEMNVSTLELGDSALYLCASSLAEVMNTEAFFGQGTRLTVV.

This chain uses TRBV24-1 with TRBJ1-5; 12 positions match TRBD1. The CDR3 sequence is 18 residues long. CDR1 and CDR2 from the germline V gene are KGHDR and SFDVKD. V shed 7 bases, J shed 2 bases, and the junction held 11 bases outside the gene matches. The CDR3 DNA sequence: TGTGCCACCAGCGGAGGGACAGGGGGCCGGATTGGCAATCAGCCCCAGCATTTT. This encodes CATSGGTGGRIGNQPQHF.

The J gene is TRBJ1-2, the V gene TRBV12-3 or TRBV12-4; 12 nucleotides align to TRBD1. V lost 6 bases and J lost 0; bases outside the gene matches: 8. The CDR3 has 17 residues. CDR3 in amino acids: CASSLGTGGLTNYGYTF. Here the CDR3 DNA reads TGTGCCAGCAGCCTAGGGACAGGGGGCCTGACTAACTATGGCTACACCTTC.

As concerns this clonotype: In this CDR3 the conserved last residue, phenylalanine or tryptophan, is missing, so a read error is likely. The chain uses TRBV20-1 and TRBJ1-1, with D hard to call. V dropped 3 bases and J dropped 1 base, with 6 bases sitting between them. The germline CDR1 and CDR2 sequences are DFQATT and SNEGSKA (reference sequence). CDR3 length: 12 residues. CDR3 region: CSASKANTEAFL. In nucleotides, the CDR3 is TGCAGTGCTAGCAAGGCGAACACTGAAGCTTTCTTG.

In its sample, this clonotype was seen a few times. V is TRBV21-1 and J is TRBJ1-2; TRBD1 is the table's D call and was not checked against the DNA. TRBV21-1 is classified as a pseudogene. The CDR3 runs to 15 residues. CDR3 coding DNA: TGTGCCAGCAGCTTAGACAGGGCCAGGATTTATGGCTACACCTTC. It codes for CASSLDRARIYGYTF.

In DNA, the CDR3 is TGTGCCAGCAGCCTAACACAGGTCCCGGACACTGAAGCTTTCTTT. It translates to CASSLTQVPDTEAFF. This chain connects TRBV3-1 to TRBJ1-1; D is perhaps TRBD1 (5 bases). This CDR3 spans 15 amino acids. Germline values: CDR1 LGHDT, CDR2 YNNKEL (reference sequence). Deletions cut 4 bases from V and 3 bases from J, with 15 bases between.

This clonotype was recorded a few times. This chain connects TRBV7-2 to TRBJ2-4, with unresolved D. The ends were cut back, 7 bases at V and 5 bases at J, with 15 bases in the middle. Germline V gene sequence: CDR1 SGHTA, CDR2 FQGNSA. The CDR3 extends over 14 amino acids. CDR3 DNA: TGTGCCAGCATCCCCTCGGCTGGGGAAAACATTCAGTACTTC. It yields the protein CASIPSAGENIQYF.

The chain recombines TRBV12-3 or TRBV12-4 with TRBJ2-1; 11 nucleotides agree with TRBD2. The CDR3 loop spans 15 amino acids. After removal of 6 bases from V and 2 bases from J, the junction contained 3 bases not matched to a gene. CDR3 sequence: CASSHSGGAYNEQFF. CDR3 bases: TGTGCCAGCAGCCATAGCGGGGGGGCCTACAATGAGCAGTTCTTC.

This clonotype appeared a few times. The CDR3 is CASSLAGLAGADTQYF. In DNA form, the CDR3 reads TGTGCCAGCAGCTTAGCGGGACTAGCGGGGGCAGATACGCAGTATTTT. The rearrangement uses TRBV7-3 and TRBJ2-3; 14 bases map to TRBD2. V lost 2 bases and J lost 4; bases outside the gene matches: 2. The germline gives CDR1 SGHTA, CDR2 FQGTGA. The CDR3 is 16 amino acids.

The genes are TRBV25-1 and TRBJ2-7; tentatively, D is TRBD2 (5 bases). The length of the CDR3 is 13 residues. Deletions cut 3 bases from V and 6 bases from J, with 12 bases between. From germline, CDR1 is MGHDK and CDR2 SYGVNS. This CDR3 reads CASSEEEFSEQYV. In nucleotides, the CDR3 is TGTGCCAGCAGTGAGGAGGAGTTCAGCGAGCAGTACGTC.

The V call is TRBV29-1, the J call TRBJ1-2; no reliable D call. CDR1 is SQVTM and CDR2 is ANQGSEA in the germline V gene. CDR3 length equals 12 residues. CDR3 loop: CTTVGGNYGYTF. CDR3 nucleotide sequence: TGCACCACAGTGGGAGGCAACTATGGCTACACCTTC. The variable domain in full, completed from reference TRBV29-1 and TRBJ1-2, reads SAVISQKPSRDICQRGTSLTIQCQVDSQVTMMFWYRQQPGQSLTLIATANQGSEATYESGFVIDKFPISRPNLTFSTLTVSNMSPEDSSIYLCTTVGGNYGYTFGSGTRLTVV.

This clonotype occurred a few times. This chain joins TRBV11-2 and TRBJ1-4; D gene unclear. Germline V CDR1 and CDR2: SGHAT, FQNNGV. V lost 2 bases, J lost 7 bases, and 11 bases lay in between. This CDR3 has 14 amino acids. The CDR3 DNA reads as TGTGCCAGCAGCTTAAAACCCCGCGCTGAAAAACTGTTTTTT. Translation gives CASSLKPRAEKLFF. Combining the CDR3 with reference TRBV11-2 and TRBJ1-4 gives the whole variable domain EAGVAQSPRYKIIEKRQSVAFWCNPISGHATLYWYQQILGQGPKLLIQFQNNGVVDDSQLPKDRFSAERLKGVDSTLKIQPAKLEDSAVYLCASSLKPRAEKLFFGSGTQLSVL.

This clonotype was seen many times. This CDR3 reads CSANGPNQPQHF. CDR3 nucleotides: TGCAGTGCTAACGGACCAAATCAGCCCCAGCATTTT. The chain links TRBV20-1 to TRBJ1-5; no reliable D call. Trimming took off 4 bases at V and 4 bases at J, with 8 bases between the two ends. The CDR3 totals 12 residues. The germline CDR1 and CDR2 sequences are DFQATT and SNEGSKA (reference sequence).

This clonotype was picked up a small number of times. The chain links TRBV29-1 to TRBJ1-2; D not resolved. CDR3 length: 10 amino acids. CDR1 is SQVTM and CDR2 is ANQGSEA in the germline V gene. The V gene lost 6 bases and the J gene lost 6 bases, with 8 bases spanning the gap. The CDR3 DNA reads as TGCAGCGTGGCCCATGATGGCTACACCTTC. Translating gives CSVAHDGYTF.

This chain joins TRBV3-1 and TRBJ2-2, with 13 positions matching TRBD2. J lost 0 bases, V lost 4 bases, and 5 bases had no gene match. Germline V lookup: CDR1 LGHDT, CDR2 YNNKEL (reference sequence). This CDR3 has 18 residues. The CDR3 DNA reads TGTGCCAGCAGCCTTGGACTAGCGGGGGCTGCGAACACCGGGGAGCTGTTTTTT. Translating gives CASSLGLAGAANTGELFF.

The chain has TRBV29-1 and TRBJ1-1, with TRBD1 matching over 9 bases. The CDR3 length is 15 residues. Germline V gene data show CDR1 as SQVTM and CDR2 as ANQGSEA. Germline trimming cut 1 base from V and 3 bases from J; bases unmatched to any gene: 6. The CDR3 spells CSVEGGTGRYTEAFF. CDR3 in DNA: TGCAGCGTTGAAGGTGGGACAGGGAGATACACTGAAGCTTTCTTT.

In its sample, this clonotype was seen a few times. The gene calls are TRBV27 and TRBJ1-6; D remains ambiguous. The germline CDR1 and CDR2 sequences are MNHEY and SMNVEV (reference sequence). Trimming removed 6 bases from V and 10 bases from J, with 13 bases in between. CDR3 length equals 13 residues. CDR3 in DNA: TGTGCCAGCAGCCCTCAAAGCGGCTCACCCCTCCACTTT. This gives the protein CASSPQSGSPLHF.

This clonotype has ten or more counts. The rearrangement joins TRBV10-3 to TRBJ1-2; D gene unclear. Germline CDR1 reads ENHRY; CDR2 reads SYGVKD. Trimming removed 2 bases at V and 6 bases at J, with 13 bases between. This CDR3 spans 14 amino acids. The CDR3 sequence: CAISEISPGDGYTF. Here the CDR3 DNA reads TGTGCCATCAGTGAGATTTCCCCTGGGGATGGCTACACCTTC.